The clone carrying this T cell receptor beta chain showed up just a few times. The germline gives CDR1 SGHTA, CDR2 FQGTGA. V lost 2 bases, J lost 2 bases, and 11 bases lay in between. CDR3 length equals 15 residues. This table comes from immunoSEQ multiplex PCR, and its TCRdb copy is limited to in-frame clones, with some not included. This repertoire shows about 1 million clones, around four fifths found once; its top ten account for approximately 1.3%. The data originate from a study of shared clonotypes between healthy human individuals. This TCR was recovered from a man younger than 35 in good health. The sequencing sample was made of memory CD4+ T cells sorted from blood. Subset denoted: CD45RA-negative fraction. V usage is TRBV7-3 and J usage is TRBJ2-3, with D perhaps assigned TRBD1 or TRBD2 (5 bases each). Here the CDR3 DNA reads TGTGCCAGCAGCTTATCCCCGGGGACCACAGATACGCAGTATTTT. Translation gives CASSLSPGTTDTQYF.